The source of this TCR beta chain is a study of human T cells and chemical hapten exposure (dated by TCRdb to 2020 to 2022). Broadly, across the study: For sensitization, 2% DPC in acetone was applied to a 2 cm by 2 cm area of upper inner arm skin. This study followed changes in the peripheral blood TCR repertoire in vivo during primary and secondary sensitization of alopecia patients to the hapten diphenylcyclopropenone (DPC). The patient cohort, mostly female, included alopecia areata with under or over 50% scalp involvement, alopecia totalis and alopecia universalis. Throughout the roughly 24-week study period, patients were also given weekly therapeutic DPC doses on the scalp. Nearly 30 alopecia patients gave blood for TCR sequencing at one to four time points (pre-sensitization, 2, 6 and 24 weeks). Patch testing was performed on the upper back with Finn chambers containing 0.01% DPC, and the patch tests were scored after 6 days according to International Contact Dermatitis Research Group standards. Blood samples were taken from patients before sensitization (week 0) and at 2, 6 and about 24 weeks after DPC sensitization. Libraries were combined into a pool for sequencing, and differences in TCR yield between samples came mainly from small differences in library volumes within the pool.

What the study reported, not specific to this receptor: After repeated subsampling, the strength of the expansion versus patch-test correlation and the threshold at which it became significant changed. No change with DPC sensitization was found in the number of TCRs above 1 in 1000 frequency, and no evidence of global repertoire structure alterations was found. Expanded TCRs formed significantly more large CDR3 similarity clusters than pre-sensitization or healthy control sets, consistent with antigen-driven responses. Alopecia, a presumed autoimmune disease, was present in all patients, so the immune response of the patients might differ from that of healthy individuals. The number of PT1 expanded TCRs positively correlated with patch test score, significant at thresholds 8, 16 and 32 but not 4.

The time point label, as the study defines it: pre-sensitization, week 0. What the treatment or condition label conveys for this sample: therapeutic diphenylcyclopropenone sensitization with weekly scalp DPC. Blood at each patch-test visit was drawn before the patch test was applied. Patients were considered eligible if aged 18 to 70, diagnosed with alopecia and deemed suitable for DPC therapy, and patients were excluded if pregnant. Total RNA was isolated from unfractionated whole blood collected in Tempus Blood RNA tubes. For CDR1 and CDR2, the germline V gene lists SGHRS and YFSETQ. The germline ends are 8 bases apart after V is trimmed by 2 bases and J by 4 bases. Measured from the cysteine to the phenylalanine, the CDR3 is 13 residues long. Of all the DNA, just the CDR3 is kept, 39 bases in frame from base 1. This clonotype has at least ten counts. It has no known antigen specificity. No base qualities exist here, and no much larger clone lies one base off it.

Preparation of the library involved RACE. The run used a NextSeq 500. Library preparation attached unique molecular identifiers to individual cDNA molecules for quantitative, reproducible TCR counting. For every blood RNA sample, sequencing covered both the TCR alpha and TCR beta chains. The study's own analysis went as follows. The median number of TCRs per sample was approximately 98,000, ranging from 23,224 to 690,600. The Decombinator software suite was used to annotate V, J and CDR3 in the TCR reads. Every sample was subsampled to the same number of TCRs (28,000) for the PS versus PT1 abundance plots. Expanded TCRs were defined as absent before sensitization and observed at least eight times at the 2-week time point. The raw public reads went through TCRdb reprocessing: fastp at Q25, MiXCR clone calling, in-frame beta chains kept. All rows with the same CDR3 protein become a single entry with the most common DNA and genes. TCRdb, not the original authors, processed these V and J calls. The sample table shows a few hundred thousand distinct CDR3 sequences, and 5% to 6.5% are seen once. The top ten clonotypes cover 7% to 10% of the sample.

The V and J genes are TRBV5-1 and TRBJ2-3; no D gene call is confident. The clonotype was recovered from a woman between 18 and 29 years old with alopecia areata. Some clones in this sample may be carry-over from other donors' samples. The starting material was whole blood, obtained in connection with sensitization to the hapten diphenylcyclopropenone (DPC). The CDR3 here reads CASSLDSPDTQYF. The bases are TGCGCCAGCAGCTTAGACTCTCCAGATACGCAGTATTTT.